This entry features one T cell receptor (beta chain) sequence. This sample stems from a study of blood T cell repertoires in COVID-19. Generated by immunoSEQ multiplex PCR, the TCRdb table keeps only in-frame clones and is missing some. The table lists approximately 82,000 clones, about 82% of them singletons. Germline V lookup: CDR1 SNHLY, CDR2 FYNNEI. The CDR3 loop spans 13 amino acids. The ends were cut back, 7 bases at V and 4 bases at J, with 14 bases in the middle. The source material was peripheral blood. The TCR originated in a woman aged 70-85 years with active or convalescent COVID-19. This chain joins TRBV2 and TRBJ2-7; D may be TRBD1 (5 bases). Here the CDR3 reads CASTATDPYEQYF. For the CDR3, the DNA is TGTGCCAGCACGGCGACAGACCCTTACGAGCAGTACTTC.